The present entry profiles one T cell receptor beta chain with its context. The antigen is not known. The CDR3 contains 17 residues. Germline CDR1 reads MNHEY; CDR2 reads SVGAGI. V lost 5 bases and J lost 2; bases outside the gene matches: 10. Overall study findings and caveats: In terms of TCR gene usage, tumor memory CD4+ T cells clustered together with blood and lymph node memory CD4+ cells, as well as with lymph node naive CD4+ cells.

Semi-nested PCR with Nested Universal Primer A followed constant-region reverse priming of full-length variable regions. TCRdb used MiXCR to reprocess the 5' RACE reads, holding one entry per CDR3 protein. The sample shows tens of thousands of distinct CDR3 sequences, 25% to 35% of them seen only once. The sequence came from a female donor with breast cancer. The sample comprised tumor-infiltrating memory CD4+ T cells sorted from the breast tumor. The sample's subset: memory CD4+ T cells, CD4+CD45RO+CD25-. The gene calls are TRBV6-5 and TRBJ1-5, with 9 bases aligning to TRBD1. The CDR3: CASSDLQGAVGNQPQHF. DNA of the CDR3: TGTGCCAGCAGTGACTTACAGGGGGCGGTAGGCAATCAGCCCCAGCATTTT.